This T cell receptor beta chain was identified during a study of CD8+CD57+ T cells in acquired aplastic anemia. Study at large: Quantities of DNA derived from sorted CD4+ and CD8+ cells averaged around 3 ug.

Sequencing was done on patients that had shown CD8+CD57+ cell expansion by flow cytometry. Patients had not yet gotten any therapy when their blood was taken for sampling. In this sample, this clonotype turned up once. Its cognate antigen is unknown. Genomic DNA acted as the template from which TCR beta VDJ combination and CDR3 sequence profiling were carried out. TCRdb passed the reads through MiXCR, listing each CDR3 protein once. Seen here are about 160,000 distinct CDR3 sequences, over 40% observed once, and the top ten hold about 2.9%. CDR1 is SGHAT, CDR2 FQDESV, per germline (reference sequence). V shed 3 bases and J 5 bases; nucleotides not matched to a gene: 7. The CDR3 consists of 16 residues. Study-level results: Any difference that existed in CD8+ Simpson's diversity between patients and controls was not significant.

The chain employs TRBV11-1 and TRBJ1-5; 10 positions match TRBD1. This sequence was found in a human donor with aplastic anemia. Specimen: sorted CD4+, CD8+, or CD8+CD57+ T cells (not recorded which) from PBMCs. CDR3 residues: CASSFPGQGSYQPQHF. The CDR3 DNA follows: TGTGCCAGCAGCTTCCCGGGACAGGGGTCTTATCAGCCCCAGCATTTT.